The 14 T cell receptor beta chains given below trace back to one sample, sequenced in a study of blood T cell repertoires in COVID-19. Assay used: immunoSEQ multiplex PCR; TCRdb lists only in-frame clones, some missing. The profile shows 200,000 to 300,000 clones, almost 85% of them singletons. Sequenced sample: peripheral blood. The receptors originated from a man aged 50 to 60 with acute or convalescent COVID-19.

This chain joins TRBV7-3 and TRBJ2-1, with 12 nucleotides matching TRBD1. J gave up 8 bases and V 4 bases, and 6 bases lay outside the gene matches. The CDR3 spans 15 residues. Per germline, CDR1 SGHTA and CDR2 FQGTGA. CDR3 in amino acids: CASSSGTGGQYEQFF. In DNA form, the CDR3 reads TGTGCCAGCAGCTCGGGGACAGGGGGCCAGTATGAGCAGTTCTTC. The variable domain in full, completed from reference TRBV7-3 and TRBJ2-1, reads GAGVSQTPSNKVTEKGKYVELRCDPISGHTALYWYRQSLGQGPEFLIYFQGTGAADDSGLPNDRFFAVRPEGSVSTLKIQRTERGDSAVYLCASSSGTGGQYEQFFGPGTRLTVL.

The chain carries TRBV6-1 and TRBJ1-4, with unresolved D. Germline V gene lookup returns CDR1 MNHNS and CDR2 SASEGT. The ends were cut back, 1 base at V and 4 bases at J, with 4 bases in the middle. CDR3 length: 13 residues. The CDR3 DNA follows: TGTGCCAGCAGTGAAGGACTTAATGAAAAACTGTTTTTT. Translated, it gives CASSEGLNEKLFF.

The CDR3 here is CASSEGAAGIYEQYF. The CDR3 DNA is TGTGCCAGCAGTGAAGGGGCAGCGGGGATTTACGAGCAGTACTTC. This sequence joins TRBV25-1 and TRBJ2-7; 7 bases are shared with TRBD2. The CDR3 totals 15 residues. The trim removed 2 bases at V and 4 bases at J, leaving 8 bases unmatched. CDR1 is MGHDK, CDR2 SYGVNS, per germline.

The chain recombines TRBV10-2 with TRBJ2-7, with TRBD1 identical over 11 bases. The CDR3 is 18 residues long. Trimming at V came to 8 bases and at J to 0 bases, leaving 15 bases not matched to a gene. Per germline, CDR1 WSHSY and CDR2 SAAADI. CDR3 sequence (DNA): TGCGCCAGCGCCCTGGACAGGGGGCGGAGGACTCTCTCCTACGAGCAGTACTTC. Amino acids: CASALDRGRRTLSYEQYF.

The CDR3 DNA follows: TGTGCCACCAGCAGATCTAGACAGGGCAACTATGGCTACACCTTC. This gives the protein CATSRSRQGNYGYTF. The V gene is TRBV15, the J gene TRBJ1-2; 7 positions agree with TRBD1. CDR3 length equals 15 residues. The V and J ends lost 2 bases and 2 bases, in that order; junction bases with no gene match: 5. CDR1 and CDR2 (germline): LNHNV, YYDKDF (reference sequence).

This clone was detected only once. The chain employs TRBV5-6 and TRBJ2-7; D is possibly TRBD2 (6 bases). Trimming cost V 5 bases and J 6 bases, with 9 bases left between them. Germline CDR1 is SGHDT and CDR2 is YYEEEE. This CDR3 region has 11 residues. The CDR3 DNA follows: TGTGCCAGCAGTGGAGGGTTCGAGCAGTACTTC. It yields the protein CASSGGFEQYF.

This clone was seen a few times. The rearrangement links TRBV2 to TRBJ1-6, with TRBD1 identical over 9 bases. CDR1 is SNHLY and CDR2 is FYNNEI in the germline V gene. Trimming at V came to 7 bases and at J to 10 bases, leaving 8 bases not matched to a gene. The CDR3 totals 14 residues. CDR3 in amino acids: CASKGQGPSSPLHF. CDR3 bases: TGTGCCAGCAAGGGACAGGGTCCCTCATCACCCCTCCACTTT.

The chain carries TRBV7-2 and TRBJ2-1, with 8 bases matching TRBD2. CDR3 size: 15 residues. Trimming took 4 bases from V and 4 from J; bases not matched to a gene: 6. CDR1 and CDR2 (germline): SGHTA, FQGNSA. In DNA, the CDR3 is TGTGCCAGCAGCTCCGTAGCGGGAAGGTACAATGAGCAGTTCTTC. Translating gives CASSSVAGRYNEQFF.

CDR3 in DNA: TGTGCCAGTAGTATAGACACTAGCGGGAGAAGGAATGAGCAGTTCTTC. Translating it yields CASSIDTSGRRNEQFF. The chain combines TRBV19 with TRBJ2-1; TRBD2 aligns across 11 bases. In germline, CDR1 is LNHDA, CDR2 SQIVND (reference sequence). This CDR3 has 16 amino acids. V lost 0 bases, J lost 7 bases, and 5 bases stayed unmatched. Filled out from reference TRBV19 and TRBJ2-1, the complete variable domain reads DGGITQSPKYLFRKEGQNVTLSCEQNLNHDAMYWYRQDPGQGLRLIYYSQIVNDFQKGDIAEGYSVSREKKESFPLTVTSAQKNPTAFYLCASSIDTSGRRNEQFFGPGTRLTVL.

The chain uses TRBV5-1 and TRBJ2-1; possibly TRBD1 for D (6 bases). CDR1 and CDR2 from the germline V gene are SGHRS and YFSETQ. V gave up 4 bases and J gave up 4 bases, with 15 bases separating them. The CDR3 extends over 15 amino acids. CDR3 nucleotide sequence: TGCGCCAGCAGCAGCACAGGGACGCCGTACAATGAGCAGTTCTTC. Its protein product is CASSSTGTPYNEQFF.

This sequence joins TRBV27 and TRBJ1-1; D unresolved. The V and J ends lost 7 bases and 0 bases respectively, with 9 bases between them. This CDR3 comprises 13 residues. Germline lookup yields CDR1 MNHEY and CDR2 SMNVEV (reference sequence). The CDR3 loop reads CASTARLNTEAFF. Written as DNA, the CDR3 is TGTGCCAGCACCGCCCGGTTGAACACTGAAGCTTTCTTT.

This clone occurred once. J is TRBJ2-3 and V is TRBV18; no clear D gene. There are 12 residues in the CDR3. The germline V gene has CDR1 KGHSH and CDR2 LQKENI. Trimming pared 0 bases from V and 4 bases from J, leaving 2 bases between. The DNA for the CDR3 is TGTGCCAGCTCACCACCCTCAGATACGCAGTATTTT. It yields the protein CASSPPSDTQYF. Together with reference TRBV18 and TRBJ2-3, the CDR3 gives the full variable domain: NAGVMQNPRHLVRRRGQEARLRCSPMKGHSHVYWYRQLPEEGLKFMVYLQKENIIDESGMPKERFSAEFPKEGPSILRIQQVVRGDSAAYFCASSPPSDTQYFGPGTRLTVL.

This sequence joins TRBV10-3 and TRBJ2-3; perhaps TRBD2 as D (6 bases). Trimming left V 8 bases short and J 5 bases short, with 11 bases between. CDR3 size: 12 residues. Germline lookup yields CDR1 ENHRY and CDR2 SYGVKD. The CDR3 nucleotides read TGTGCCATCTGGGACTCGGTAGATACGCAGTATTTT. It translates to CAIWDSVDTQYF.

Only a few counts were recorded for this clone. The chain employs TRBV18 and TRBJ1-1, with 9 positions matching TRBD1. The CDR3 sequence is 12 residues long. V was pared by 6 bases and J by 11 bases, with 7 bases of the junction left unmatched. The V gene's germline CDR1 is KGHSH and CDR2 LQKENI. In DNA form, the CDR3 reads TGTGCCAGCTCCCGGGACAGGGAGAGGGCTTTCTTT. Protein sequence: CASSRDRERAFF. The whole variable domain, remainder taken from reference TRBV18 and TRBJ1-1, is NAGVMQNPRHLVRRRGQEARLRCSPMKGHSHVYWYRQLPEEGLKFMVYLQKENIIDESGMPKERFSAEFPKEGPSILRIQQVVRGDSAAYFCASSRDRERAFFGQGTRLTVV.